Shown below are 20 T cell receptor beta chains from a single sample sequenced in a study of shared clonotypes between healthy human individuals. Here immunoSEQ multiplex PCR was the method, and the copy in TCRdb shows in-frame clones only, minus some. The table lists about 980,000 clones, 70% to 85% of them singletons. The sample taken for sequencing was memory CD4+ T cells sorted from blood. Subset in this sample: CD45RA-negative fraction. Source of these receptors: a man aged 18-30 years in good health.

The gene calls are TRBV2 and TRBJ2-4; D not resolved. The germline V and J ends were trimmed by 8 bases and 5 bases, with 7 bases remaining between them. The germline gives CDR1 SNHLY, CDR2 FYNNEI. The CDR3 is 11 amino acids. This CDR3 reads CASERENIQYF. Here the CDR3 DNA reads TGTGCCAGCGAGCGCGAAAACATTCAGTACTTC.

The V gene is TRBV21-1, the J gene TRBJ1-5; TRBD1, the table's D call, lacks a check against the DNA. TRBV21-1 represents a pseudogene. This CDR3 has 15 residues. The chain's CDR3 is CATLVPDSQNQPQHF. CDR3 sequence (DNA): TGTGCCACCCTTGTCCCTGACAGTCAAAACCAGCCCCAGCATTTT.

The chain joins TRBV19 to TRBJ2-7, with no clear D. Germline CDR1 reads LNHDA; CDR2 reads SQIVND (reference sequence). This CDR3 is built from 16 residues. V lost 3 bases and J lost 0, with 15 bases in between. In DNA form, the CDR3 reads TGTGCCAGTAGTATCCCATTTGAGGTTTTCTCCTACGAGCAGTACTTC. Its protein product is CASSIPFEVFSYEQYF.

The genes are TRBV2 and TRBJ2-7; no clear D gene. Per germline, CDR1 SNHLY and CDR2 FYNNEI. V was clipped by 6 bases and J by 1 base, with 10 bases between them. CDR3 size: 13 residues. CDR3 loop: CASRPDGSYEQYF. As DNA, the CDR3 is TGTGCCAGCAGACCCGACGGATCCTACGAGCAGTACTTC. The whole variable domain, filled in from reference TRBV2 and TRBJ2-7, reads EPEVTQTPSHQVTQMGQEVILRCVPISNHLYFYWYRQILGQKVEFLVSFYNNEISEKSEIFDDQFSVERPDGSNFTLKIRSTKLEDSAMYFCASRPDGSYEQYFGPGTRLTVT.

DNA for the CDR3: TGTGCCAGTAGTATTACGGCTGAGATTCCGAACACTGAAGCTTTCTTT. It yields the protein CASSITAEIPNTEAFF. The chain employs TRBV19 and TRBJ1-1; D gene ambiguous. CDR3 length equals 16 residues. Germline V gene sequence: CDR1 LNHDA, CDR2 SQIVND (reference sequence). V dropped 3 bases and J dropped 1 base, with 15 bases sitting between them.

The chain couples TRBV7-9 to TRBJ1-2, with a tentative D call TRBD1 (5 bases). V lost 5 bases and J 11 bases, leaving 12 bases between the germline ends. The CDR3 runs 11 residues. The germline V gene encodes CDR1 SEHNR and CDR2 FQNEAQ (reference sequence). This CDR3 reads CASSQNWGYTF. The DNA for the CDR3 is TGTGCCAGCAGCCAAAACTGGGGGTACACCTTC.

V gene TRBV10-3 combines with J gene TRBJ1-1, with D maybe TRBD1 (6 bases). Per germline, CDR1 ENHRY and CDR2 SYGVKD. This CDR3 is 14 amino acids long. V lost 4 bases to trimming and J lost 5 bases, with 14 bases between them. The CDR3 loop is CAISGQASKTEAFF. DNA for the CDR3: TGTGCCATCAGTGGACAGGCCTCTAAGACTGAAGCTTTCTTT.

This CDR3 reads CASSLVRQYEQYF. The DNA for the CDR3 is TGTGCCAGCAGCTTAGTTCGACAGTACGAGCAGTACTTC. This sequence joins TRBV7-2 and TRBJ2-7, with TRBD1 as a possible D gene (5 bases). Germline V gene lookup returns CDR1 SGHTA and CDR2 FQGNSA. The CDR3 runs 13 residues. Trimming shortened V by 1 base and J by 4 bases, and 8 bases separated the two germline ends.

The chain joins TRBV19 to TRBJ1-5; D is undetermined. The CDR3 runs 14 residues. Germline CDR1 is LNHDA and CDR2 is SQIVND (reference sequence). V was trimmed by 2 bases and J by 4 bases, leaving 9 bases between them. The CDR3 region is CASSIMGGNQPQHF. For the CDR3, the DNA is TGTGCCAGTAGTATAATGGGCGGGAATCAGCCCCAGCATTTT.

This chain joins TRBV4-1 and TRBJ2-3; TRBD2 agrees at 14 bases. CDR1 and CDR2 from the germline V gene are MGHRA and YSYEKL. CDR3 length equals 16 residues. Trimming took 5 bases from V and 6 from J; bases not matched to a gene: 7. This CDR3 is CASSSRLAGGPDTQYF. DNA for the CDR3: TGCGCCAGCAGCTCACGACTAGCGGGGGGGCCGGATACGCAGTATTTT.

This chain links TRBV5-4 with TRBJ2-5; 8 bases fit TRBD2. Germline loops: CDR1 SGHNT, CDR2 YYREEE (reference sequence). With 4 bases clipped from V and 5 bases from J, the junction kept 10 bases outside the gene matches. The CDR3 is 15 residues long. The CDR3 reads CASSPGLAGGETQYF. In nucleotides, the CDR3 is TGTGCCAGCAGCCCAGGACTAGCTGGGGGCGAGACCCAGTACTTC.

The chain couples TRBV5-1 to TRBJ1-2; weak D call: TRBD1 (5 bases). The length of the CDR3 is 15 residues. V was shortened by 0 bases and J by 4 bases, with 13 bases between the two germline ends. Germline assignment: CDR1 SGHRS and CDR2 YFSETQ. CDR3 loop: CASSLDRLNFYGYTF. DNA for the CDR3: TGCGCCAGCAGCTTGGACAGGTTGAACTTCTATGGCTACACCTTC.

The chain links TRBV7-2 to TRBJ2-1; D may be TRBD1 or TRBD2 (5 bases each). The CDR3 sequence is 15 residues long. Trimming left V 3 bases short and J 4 bases short, with 13 bases between. Germline lookup yields CDR1 SGHTA and CDR2 FQGNSA. This CDR3 is CASSFGQGEYNEQFF. CDR3 DNA: TGTGCCAGCAGCTTTGGTCAGGGAGAATACAATGAGCAGTTCTTC.

The chain is built from TRBV7-2 and TRBJ1-1; no clear D gene. This CDR3 spans 15 amino acids. CDR1 SGHTA and CDR2 FQGNSA come from the germline V gene. The V end lost 1 base, the J end lost 0 bases, and 9 bases lay between the germline ends. CDR3 sequence (DNA): TGTGCCAGCAGCTTAGTTGGAGGAATGAACACTGAAGCTTTCTTT. It encodes CASSLVGGMNTEAFF. The variable domain in full, with the rest retrieved from reference TRBV7-2 and TRBJ1-1, is GAGVSQSPSNKVTEKGKDVELRCDPISGHTALYWYRQSLGQGLEFLIYFQGNSAPDKSGLPSDRFSAERTGGSVSTLTIQRTQQEDSAVYLCASSLVGGMNTEAFFGQGTRLTVV.

J is TRBJ2-3 and V is TRBV4-1; TRBD2 matches 10 bases. J lost 7 bases, V lost 0 bases, and 7 bases had no gene match. This CDR3 region has 16 residues. From germline, CDR1 is MGHRA and CDR2 YSYEKL. Here the CDR3 DNA reads TGCGCCAGCAGCCAAGATTGGCCTAGCGGGAGTAATACGCAGTATTTT. Its translation: CASSQDWPSGSNTQYF.

J is TRBJ1-1 and V is TRBV5-8; perhaps TRBD1 as D (5 bases). This CDR3 has 15 residues. Trimming left V 0 bases short and J 0 bases short, with 9 bases between. Germline CDR1 SGHTS, CDR2 YDEGEE. CDR3 bases: TGTGCCAGCAGCTTGGTTGGGGGAATGAACACTGAAGCTTTCTTT. This codes for CASSLVGGMNTEAFF.

V gene TRBV6-1 combines with J gene TRBJ1-1; the match to TRBD1 covers 7 bases. With V trimmed by 5 bases and J by 7 bases, 10 bases remained unmatched. Germline values: CDR1 MNHNS, CDR2 SASEGT. This CDR3 region has 14 residues. CDR3 sequence (DNA): TGTGCCAGCAGTAGCCGATCCAGGGGGTTTGAAGCTTTCTTT. It is translated as CASSSRSRGFEAFF.

This sequence joins TRBV7-9 and TRBJ2-7; D gene ambiguous. Germline-derived CDR1 and CDR2 are SEHNR and FQNEAQ (reference sequence). V lost 0 bases and J 3 bases, leaving 6 bases between the germline ends. The CDR3 loop spans 13 amino acids. CDR3 sequence reads: CASSLAQSYEQYF. The CDR3 DNA reads as TGTGCCAGCAGCTTAGCGCAAAGCTACGAGCAGTACTTC.

This clone appeared a few times. The chain links TRBV5-1 to TRBJ2-7; 9 nucleotides agree with TRBD1. Germline CDR1 and CDR2: SGHRS and YFSETQ. Losses at the gene ends were 0 bases for V and 0 bases for J; bases not matched to a gene: 7. The length of the CDR3 is 17 residues. The chain's CDR3 is CASSLGGQGPASYEQYF. CDR3 in DNA: TGCGCCAGCAGCTTGGGGGGACAGGGCCCGGCCTCCTACGAGCAGTACTTC.

This clone was seen just once. This chain joins TRBV5-5 and TRBJ1-6; maybe TRBD1 (6 bases). Germline V lookup: CDR1 SGHKS, CDR2 YYEKEE (reference sequence). V dropped 0 bases and J dropped 5 bases, with 12 bases sitting between them. This CDR3 is 16 amino acids long. CDR3 nucleotide sequence: TGTGCCAGCAGCTTGGGTTCCGGACAGAATAATTCACCCCTCCACTTT. Its protein is CASSLGSGQNNSPLHF.